These 14 T cell receptor beta chains were sequenced from one sample in a study of CD8+ T cells in alopecia areata. Extracted from the samples, RNA was reverse transcribed into cDNA to serve as the sequencing template. Profiled with immunoSEQ multiplex PCR; TCRdb holds only in-frame clones, not every one. This repertoire lists 290,000 or so clones without singletons; 1.2% sits in the top ten. Markers including CD4, CD8alpha, NKG2D and NKG2ACE guided sorting of pooled cutaneous lymph node cells. The sequenced material came from CD4+ T cells sorted from a lymph node. All receptors come from a C3H/HeJ mouse with alopecia areata. The strain is characterized by the MHC haplotype H2-k.

In regard to this clone: The genes and germline here are from mouse. With the read ending 4 residues before the CDR3 end, the germline J gene is used to fill in that end. V usage is TRBV31 and J usage is TRBJ2-3; TRBD2 matches 11 bases. The V gene end was trimmed by 3 bases and the J gene end by 0 bases; junction bases not matched to a gene: 5. The CDR3 totals 16 residues. Germline V gene lookup returns CDR1 GKSSPN and CDR2 SITVG. The CDR3 spells CAWSPLGGLSAETLYF. The sequenced CDR3 bases are TGTGCCTGGAGCCCACTGGGGGGGCTTAGTGCAGAA.

As concerns this clone: The listed genes are named as in mouse. With the read ending 4 residues before the CDR3 end, the germline J gene is used to fill in that end. The chain links TRBV5 to TRBJ2-5; 8 bases fit TRBD2. This CDR3 has 17 amino acids. Germline V gene data show CDR1 as LGHNA and CDR2 as YNLKQL (reference sequence). V shed 0 bases, J shed 0 bases, and the junction held 5 bases outside the gene matches. The sequenced part of the CDR3 DNA is TGTGCCAGCAGCCAAGATGCCTGGGGGGAAAACCAAGAC. The encoded protein is CASSQDAWGENQD. The complete CDR3 sequence is CASSQDAWGENQDTQYF.

This clone was found a few times. The germline and genes are mouse ones. With the read ending 4 residues before the CDR3 end, the germline J gene is used to fill in that end. The chain links TRBV19 to TRBJ2-2; a possible D gene is TRBD1 (7 bases). Germline assignment: CDR1 FNHDT and CDR2 SITEND (reference sequence). V was shortened by 6 bases and J by 0 bases, with 9 bases between the two germline ends. The CDR3 is 14 residues long. The CDR3 loop reads CASIRGANTGQLYF. Partial CDR3 DNA: TGTGCCAGCATCAGGGGGGCAAACACCGGG.

This clone has a handful of counts. Mouse gene names apply. The CDR3 goes on 4 residues after the read ends, and that part is filled in from the germline J gene. The rearrangement joins TRBV3 to TRBJ2-5; 8 bases line up with TRBD2. The germline CDR1 and CDR2 sequences are SNHLY and FYNGKV (reference sequence). The CDR3 runs 17 residues. V lost 0 bases and J lost 3; bases outside the gene matches: 8. CDR3 DNA, as far as it was read: TGTGCCAGCAGCTTAGCGCTGTTGCTGGGGGGACAAGAC. Its protein is CASSLALLLGGQD. The whole CDR3 sequence reads CASSLALLLGGQDTQYF. The full variable domain, in which reference TRBV3 and TRBJ2-5 provide the parts outside the CDR3, is GPKVLQIPSHQIIDMGQMVTLNCDPVSNHLYFYWYKQILGQQMEFLVNFYNGKVMEKSKLFKDQFSVERPDGSYFTLKIQPTALEDSAVYFCASSLALLLGGQDTQYFGPGTRLLVL.

This clone was recorded a few times. The genes are named according to mouse. The CDR3 goes on 4 residues after the read ends, and that part is filled in from the germline J gene. The chain links TRBV1 to TRBJ2-5; TRBD2 is a possible D gene (6 bases). This CDR3 has 17 amino acids. Trimming pared 3 bases from V and 0 bases from J, leaving 16 bases between. Per the germline V gene, CDR1 is NSQYPW and CDR2 is LRSPGD (reference sequence). The sequenced part of the CDR3 DNA is TGCACCTGCAGTGCCCCCCCTGGGGTCTTTAACCAAGAC. Its translation: CTCSAPPGVFNQD. Given in full, the CDR3 is CTCSAPPGVFNQDTQYF.

This clone was picked up a small number of times. Each gene name is a mouse one. The read finishes 4 residues shy of the CDR3 end, and the germline J gene is used to complete it. V usage is TRBV13-2 and J usage is TRBJ1-4, with D perhaps TRBD1 (5 bases). The germline V gene has CDR1 NNHNN and CDR2 SYGAGS (reference sequence). The CDR3 totals 16 residues. CDR3 in amino acids: CASGDARDWGVERLFF. The sequenced part of the CDR3 DNA is TGTGCCAGCGGTGATGCACGGGACTGGGGGGTCGAA.

This clone has more than one count but fewer than ten. Gene and germline names: mouse. The read terminates 4 residues ahead of where the CDR3 ends, so the germline J gene completes it. The genes are TRBV13-1 and TRBJ2-4; 7 nucleotides match TRBD2. CDR1 is NSHNY, CDR2 SYGAGN, per germline. There are 15 residues in the CDR3. This CDR3 is CASSDGAGGENTLYF. The sequenced part of the CDR3 DNA is TGTGCCAGCAGTGATGGGGCTGGGGGTGAAAAC.

In the case of this clone: Gene names follow the mouse nomenclature. The CDR3 extends 4 residues past the end of the read, so its final part is completed from the germline J gene. The chain links TRBV13-1 to TRBJ2-5; 9 bases are shared with TRBD1. The CDR3 totals 15 residues. Germline lookup yields CDR1 NSHNY and CDR2 SYGAGN. J was trimmed by 3 bases and V by 5 bases; bases with no gene match: 7. Here the CDR3 reads CASRPGDRGQDTQYF. The part of the CDR3 DNA that was read is TGTGCCAGCAGGCCCGGAGACAGGGGGCAAGAC.

Notes on this clone: Mouse germline and gene names are used. This CDR3 reads CASTPGQGADTQYF. CDR3 DNA (partial): TGTGCCAGCACCCCGGGACAGGGGGCAGAC. This chain connects TRBV19 to TRBJ2-5; 12 bases are shared with TRBD1. The missing CDR3 end, 4 residues past where the read stops, is filled in from the germline J gene. Germline V gene data show CDR1 as FNHDT and CDR2 as SITEND (reference sequence). This CDR3 has 14 residues. Full variable domain (remainder filled in from reference TRBV19 and TRBJ2-5): GGIITQTPKFLIGQEGQKLTLKCQQNFNHDTMYWYRQDSGKGLRLIYYSITENDLQKGDLSEGYDASREKKSSFSLTVTSAQKNEMAVFLCASTPGQGADTQYFGPGTRLLVL.

This clone occurred a few times. These gene names are mouse names. The CDR3 extends 4 residues past the end of the read, so its final part is completed from the germline J gene. The gene calls are TRBV4 and TRBJ1-2; weak D call: TRBD1 (6 bases). Trimming stripped 3 bases from V and 3 bases from J, with 8 bases between. The CDR3 consists of 13 residues. Per germline, CDR1 LGHDT and CDR2 YNNKQL (reference sequence). The CDR3 loop is CASSYSGDSDYTF. The CDR3 bases that were read are TGTGCCAGCAGCTACTCAGGGGACTCC.

Regarding this clone: Gene names follow the mouse nomenclature. The read falls 4 residues short of the CDR3 end, and the missing part is taken from the germline J gene. This chain connects TRBV31 to TRBJ2-1; 8 positions match TRBD1. Germline assignment: CDR1 GKSSPN and CDR2 SITVG. This CDR3 spans 13 amino acids. This chain's CDR3 is CAWSDRGWAEQFF. The covered CDR3 bases are TGTGCCTGGAGTGACAGGGGTTGGGCT.

Regarding this clone: Mouse germline and gene names are used. The missing CDR3 end, 4 residues past where the read stops, is filled in from the germline J gene. The chain recombines TRBV13-3 with TRBJ2-1; 8 bases are shared with TRBD1. The ends lost 7 bases at V and 6 bases at J; junction bases unmatched: 6. The CDR3 length is 13 residues. CDR1 is NNHDY and CDR2 is SYVADS in the germline V gene. CDR3 DNA, as far as it was read: TGTGCCAGCGAAAGACAGGGGAGTGCT. This translates into CASERQGSA. The entire CDR3 protein is CASERQGSAEQFF.

As regards this clone: Genes here carry mouse names. CDR3 sequence: CTCSADPGTTNSDYTF. CDR3 DNA (partial): TGCACCTGCAGTGCAGACCCAGGGACAACAAACTCC. The V and J genes are TRBV1 and TRBJ1-2, with D possibly being TRBD1 (6 bases). Read sequence stops 4 residues before the CDR3 end, and the germline J gene provides the missing end. With 0 bases removed from V and 0 bases from J, the gap between germline ends came to 11 bases. The CDR3 extends over 16 amino acids. CDR1 is NSQYPW, CDR2 LRSPGD, per germline (reference sequence).

This clone came up a few times. Gene names refer to mouse genes. The read finishes 4 residues shy of the CDR3 end, and the germline J gene is used to complete it. The chain is built from TRBV13-2 and TRBJ1-1, with 7 bases fitting TRBD1. Looked up from germline, CDR1 is NNHNN and CDR2 is SYGAGS (reference sequence). This CDR3 has 13 amino acids. The CDR3 sequence is CASGDDGTVEVFF. The CDR3 DNA, read in part, is TGTGCCAGCGGTGATGATGGGACAGTA.